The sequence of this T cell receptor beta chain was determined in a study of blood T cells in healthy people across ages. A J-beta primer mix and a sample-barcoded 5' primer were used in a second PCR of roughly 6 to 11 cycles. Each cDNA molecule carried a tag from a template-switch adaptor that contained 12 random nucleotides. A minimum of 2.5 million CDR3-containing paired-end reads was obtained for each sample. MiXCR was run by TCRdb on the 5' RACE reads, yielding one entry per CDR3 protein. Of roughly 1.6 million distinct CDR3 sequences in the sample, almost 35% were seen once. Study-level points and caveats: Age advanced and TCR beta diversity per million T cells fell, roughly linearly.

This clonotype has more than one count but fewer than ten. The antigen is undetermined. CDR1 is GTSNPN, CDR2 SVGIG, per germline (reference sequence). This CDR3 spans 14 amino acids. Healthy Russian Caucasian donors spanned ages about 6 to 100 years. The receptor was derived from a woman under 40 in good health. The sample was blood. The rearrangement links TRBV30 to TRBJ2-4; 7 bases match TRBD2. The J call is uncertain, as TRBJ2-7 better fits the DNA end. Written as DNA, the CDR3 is TGTGCCTGGAAGGAGGGAGGGGAAAACTACGAGCAGTACTTC. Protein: CAWKEGGENYEQYF.